The next 27 T cell receptor beta chains were all read from a single sample in a study of blood T cell repertoires in COVID-19. Clones were read by immunoSEQ multiplex PCR, and TCRdb kept only the in-frame ones, dropping some. The sample shows 70,000 to 100,000 clones, around nine tenths of them seen only once. The sample consisted of peripheral blood. Receptors were obtained from a woman aged 70 to 79 with acute or convalescent COVID-19.

The sample holds one count of this clone. The chain joins TRBV5-1 to TRBJ2-5; the match to TRBD2 covers 13 bases. V trimming: 2 bases; J trimming: 2 bases; junction bases outside the gene matches: 6. Germline values: CDR1 SGHRS, CDR2 YFSETQ. The CDR3 extends over 17 amino acids. The CDR3 loop reads CASSFSGLAGEQETQYF. CDR3 bases: TGCGCCAGCAGCTTCTCAGGACTAGCGGGAGAACAAGAGACCCAGTACTTC.

The chain combines TRBV9 with TRBJ1-1, with D tentatively TRBD1 (6 bases). The length of the CDR3 is 13 residues. V was trimmed by 3 bases and J by 6 bases, leaving 12 bases between them. Germline-derived CDR1 and CDR2 are SGDLS and YYNGEE. The CDR3 nucleotides are TGTGCCAGCAGCGCCACACAGGGCTCTGAAGCTTTCTTT. This codes for CASSATQGSEAFF.

The rearrangement links TRBV6-5 to TRBJ1-2; tentatively, D is TRBD1 (5 bases). The germline CDR1 and CDR2 sequences are MNHEY and SVGAGI. V lost 2 bases and J lost 8, with 21 bases in between. There are 16 residues in the CDR3. The CDR3 DNA is TGTGCCAGCAGTTACACCGCGGGGCAGGGTGGCTACGGCTACACCTTC. Residues: CASSYTAGQGGYGYTF.

This clone was recorded once. Written as DNA, the CDR3 is TGCGCCAGCAGCGAACAGGGGAGGCAAGAGACCCAGTACTTC. Residues: CASSEQGRQETQYF. The chain links TRBV5-1 to TRBJ2-5, with D possibly being TRBD1 (7 bases). The germline V and J ends were trimmed by 4 bases and 2 bases, with 12 bases remaining between them. The CDR3 totals 14 residues. From germline, CDR1 is SGHRS and CDR2 YFSETQ.

The J gene is TRBJ1-1, the V gene TRBV20-1, with no clear D. The CDR3 runs 14 residues. Germline V lookup: CDR1 DFQATT, CDR2 SNEGSKA (reference sequence). Trimming removed 6 bases at V and 5 bases at J, with 19 bases between. This CDR3 reads CSASRAGPGTEAFF. CDR3 coding DNA: TGCAGTGCCAGTCGTGCGGGCCCAGGTACTGAAGCTTTCTTT.

This chain joins TRBV7-2 and TRBJ1-3; 8 nucleotides match TRBD1. This CDR3 has 15 residues. Germline V gene lookup returns CDR1 SGHTA and CDR2 FQGNSA. V shed 4 bases and J 0 bases; nucleotides not matched to a gene: 2. The CDR3 loop reads CASSYRGNSGNTIYF. The CDR3 coding sequence is TGTGCCAGCAGCTACAGGGGGAACTCTGGAAACACCATATATTTT.

This chain uses TRBV29-1 with TRBJ1-6, with D perhaps matching TRBD1 (5 bases). Trimming left V 4 bases short and J 5 bases short, with 15 bases between. Germline V CDR1 and CDR2: SQVTM, ANQGSEA. This CDR3 has 15 residues. CDR3 bases: TGCAGCGTTGCGTTCTCGAAACAGGATAATTCACCCCTCCACTTT. Translation gives CSVAFSKQDNSPLHF.

In its sample, this clone was seen once. The rearrangement joins TRBV20-1 to TRBJ2-3; D unresolved. Trimming shortened V by 6 bases and J by 5 bases, and 9 bases separated the two germline ends. Per germline, CDR1 DFQATT and CDR2 SNEGSKA (reference sequence). The CDR3 totals 11 residues. The CDR3 here is CSALTGDTQYF. As DNA, the CDR3 is TGCAGTGCGTTGACGGGAGATACGCAGTATTTT.

Only a few counts were recorded for this clone. The rearrangement joins TRBV7-8 to TRBJ2-2; D may be TRBD2 (5 bases). From germline, CDR1 is SGHVS and CDR2 FQNEAQ. The CDR3 has 15 residues. Trimming took off 0 bases at V and 5 bases at J, with 10 bases between the two ends. The chain's CDR3 is CASSLAAVDTGELFF. CDR3 DNA: TGTGCCAGCAGCTTAGCAGCGGTAGATACCGGGGAGCTGTTTTTT.

The rearrangement joins TRBV27 to TRBJ2-7; 8 bases match TRBD2. Germline V gene data show CDR1 as MNHEY and CDR2 as SMNVEV (reference sequence). The CDR3 loop spans 15 amino acids. Losses at the gene ends were 7 bases for V and 1 base for J; bases not matched to a gene: 9. In DNA, the CDR3 is TGTGCCAGCACCGATTACACTAGCGGTTCCTACGAGCAGTACTTC. This gives the protein CASTDYTSGSYEQYF.

Regarding this clone: The sample holds other DNA sequences that translate to the same CDR3. The J gene is TRBJ1-1, the V gene TRBV18, with a tentative D call TRBD1 (6 bases). This CDR3 has 13 residues. Germline lookup yields CDR1 KGHSH and CDR2 LQKENI. V shed 6 bases and J shed 1 base, with 9 bases lying between them. As DNA, the CDR3 is TGTGCCAGCTCCCTGGACAGGAACACTGAAGCTTTCTTT. Its translation: CASSLDRNTEAFF. The full variable domain, rest sourced from reference TRBV18 and TRBJ1-1, is NAGVMQNPRHLVRRRGQEARLRCSPMKGHSHVYWYRQLPEEGLKFMVYLQKENIIDESGMPKERFSAEFPKEGPSILRIQQVVRGDSAAYFCASSLDRNTEAFFGQGTRLTVV.

This chain links TRBV7-8 with TRBJ1-2; D may be TRBD1 (6 bases). CDR3 length: 14 residues. Germline V gene data show CDR1 as SGHVS and CDR2 as FQNEAQ. V gave up 5 bases and J gave up 4 bases, with 14 bases separating them. This CDR3 is CASSRGGQLYGYTF. As DNA, the CDR3 is TGTGCCAGCAGCCGAGGTGGACAGCTCTATGGCTACACCTTC.

The chain couples TRBV19 to TRBJ2-7, with 11 positions matching TRBD1. Per the germline V gene, CDR1 is LNHDA and CDR2 is SQIVND (reference sequence). The J segment lost 4 bases and the V segment lost 8 bases, leaving 4 bases of the junction unmatched. There are 13 residues in the CDR3. In nucleotides, the CDR3 is TGTGCCAGTCGGGACAGGGGGGGATACGAGCAGTACTTC. Protein sequence: CASRDRGGYEQYF.

The chain combines TRBV9 with TRBJ2-5; no clear D gene. This CDR3 is built from 13 residues. Germline CDR1 SGDLS, CDR2 YYNGEE. Trimming left V 0 bases short and J 5 bases short, with 8 bases between. CDR3 sequence (DNA): TGTGCCAGCAGCGTAGGTACCAGGGAGACCCAGTACTTC. Translating gives CASSVGTRETQYF. The full variable domain, its missing parts supplied by reference TRBV9 and TRBJ2-5, is DSGVTQTPKHLITATGQRVTLRCSPRSGDLSVYWYQQSLDQGLQFLIQYYNGEERAKGNILERFSAQQFPDLHSELNLSSLELGDSALYFCASSVGTRETQYFGPGTRLLVL.

The chain couples TRBV2 to TRBJ1-3, with TRBD1 identical over 9 bases. There are 14 residues in the CDR3. Germline CDR1 SNHLY, CDR2 FYNNEI. V lost 2 bases, J lost 6 bases, and 2 bases stayed unmatched. The CDR3 DNA reads TGTGCCAGCAGTGAAACAGGGGGCGTAAACACCATATATTTT. As protein: CASSETGGVNTIYF.

The chain is built from TRBV11-3 and TRBJ1-1, with 9 bases identical to TRBD1. With V trimmed by 8 bases and J by 10 bases, 20 bases remained unmatched. The V gene's germline CDR1 is SGHNT and CDR2 YENEEA. The CDR3 consists of 16 residues. The CDR3 coding sequence is TGTGCCAGCCGCACCCCCTCGGACAGGGGAATTGAGGTAGCTTTCTTT. Translation gives CASRTPSDRGIEVAFF.

The chain combines TRBV5-1 with TRBJ1-5, with D tentatively TRBD1 (5 bases). CDR1 is SGHRS and CDR2 is YFSETQ in the germline V gene. This CDR3 is built from 16 residues. The V end was cut by 6 bases, the J end by 3 bases, with 19 bases between. The CDR3 here is CASTPDGGFDNQPQHF. DNA of the CDR3: TGCGCCAGCACCCCGGACGGGGGATTTGACAATCAGCCCCAGCATTTT.

This chain uses TRBV12-5 with TRBJ2-3; D remains unclear. The CDR3 is 18 amino acids. Looked up from germline, CDR1 is LGHNT and CDR2 is FRNRAP. V lost 2 bases, J lost 4 bases, and 22 bases lay in between. The CDR3 DNA reads as TGTGCTAGTGGTTTGTCTCCCTCCTCGCAGCCTGGGCCAGATACGCAGTATTTT. This sequence encodes CASGLSPSSQPGPDTQYF.

The chain links TRBV5-1 to TRBJ1-4; D unclear. V was shortened by 0 bases and J by 6 bases, with 12 bases between the two germline ends. The CDR3 has 15 residues. The germline V gene encodes CDR1 SGHRS and CDR2 YFSETQ. CDR3 region: CASSLVPGVDEKLFF. The CDR3 bases are TGCGCCAGCAGCTTGGTCCCGGGAGTAGATGAAAAACTGTTTTTT.

V and J are TRBV2 and TRBJ2-7; TRBD1 matches 12 bases. The CDR3 extends over 16 amino acids. V dropped 1 base and J dropped 3; count of bases not matched to a gene: 4. In germline, CDR1 is SNHLY, CDR2 FYNNEI. CDR3 sequence: CASSEVGTGGIYEQYF. The CDR3 DNA follows: TGTGCCAGCAGTGAAGTGGGGACAGGGGGCATCTACGAGCAGTACTTC. The full variable domain, its missing parts supplied by reference TRBV2 and TRBJ2-7, is EPEVTQTPSHQVTQMGQEVILRCVPISNHLYFYWYRQILGQKVEFLVSFYNNEISEKSEIFDDQFSVERPDGSNFTLKIRSTKLEDSAMYFCASSEVGTGGIYEQYFGPGTRLTVT.

The CDR3 spells CASSLFLLVESSYEQYF. CDR3 nucleotides: TGTGCCAGCAGCTTATTCCTCCTTGTGGAGAGCTCCTACGAGCAGTACTTC. This chain uses TRBV7-9 with TRBJ2-7; D not certain. CDR1 and CDR2 from the germline V gene are SEHNR and FQNEAQ (reference sequence). The CDR3 extends over 17 amino acids. V lost 2 bases to trimming and J lost 0 bases, with 17 bases between them.

In its sample, this clone was seen once. The same CDR3 is also encoded by other DNA sequences in this sample. Written as DNA, the CDR3 is TGCGCCAGCAGCCCAGGACAGGGGGCCTACGAGCAGTACTTC. This sequence encodes CASSPGQGAYEQYF. The gene calls are TRBV5-1 and TRBJ2-7; 10 bases fit TRBD1. CDR1 SGHRS and CDR2 YFSETQ come from the germline V gene. V trimming: 4 bases; J trimming: 2 bases; junction bases outside the gene matches: 3. This CDR3 has 14 residues.

This clone was observed a single time. The rearrangement joins TRBV29-1 to TRBJ1-2, with 7 nucleotides matching TRBD1. The CDR3 loop spans 13 amino acids. Germline CDR1 is SQVTM and CDR2 is ANQGSEA. The ends lost 4 bases at V and 8 bases at J; junction bases unmatched: 10. The CDR3 DNA is TGCAGCGTTGCGCATCAGACAGGGAGGGGCTACACCTTC. Protein product: CSVAHQTGRGYTF.

This clone was picked up a small number of times. The chain employs TRBV2 and TRBJ1-5; D is unclear. Germline V CDR1 and CDR2: SNHLY, FYNNEI. The CDR3 runs 15 residues. The ends were cut back, 5 bases at V and 2 bases at J, with 13 bases in the middle. The DNA of the CDR3 is TGTGCCAGCAGTAAGGCCCCCGGGGGCAATCAGCCCCAGCATTTT. It encodes CASSKAPGGNQPQHF.

This clone was observed once. The chain is built from TRBV4-2 and TRBJ2-7, with TRBD1 matching 7 bases. Losses at the gene ends were 1 base for V and 2 bases for J; bases not matched to a gene: 2. Germline V gene data show CDR1 as LGHNA and CDR2 as YNFKEQ. CDR3 length: 14 amino acids. CDR3 in amino acids: CASSQGQGAYEQYF. The CDR3 DNA reads TGTGCCAGCAGCCAAGGACAGGGTGCCTACGAGCAGTACTTC.

The chain links TRBV6-5 to TRBJ2-7; TRBD2 is a possible D gene (5 bases). Trimming removed 6 bases from V and 2 bases from J, with 11 bases in between. Germline lookup yields CDR1 MNHEY and CDR2 SVGAGI. The length of the CDR3 is 13 residues. CDR3 region: CASRQDYTYEQYF. In DNA form, the CDR3 reads TGTGCCAGCAGACAAGACTACACCTACGAGCAGTACTTC.

The rearrangement joins TRBV18 to TRBJ1-2; D remains unclear. The CDR3 runs to 14 residues. Trimming took off 6 bases at V and 2 bases at J, with 13 bases between the two ends. Germline V gives CDR1 KGHSH, CDR2 LQKENI. The CDR3, as DNA: TGTGCCAGCTCGGTAGATATCGGGAACTATGGCTACACCTTC. Protein: CASSVDIGNYGYTF.